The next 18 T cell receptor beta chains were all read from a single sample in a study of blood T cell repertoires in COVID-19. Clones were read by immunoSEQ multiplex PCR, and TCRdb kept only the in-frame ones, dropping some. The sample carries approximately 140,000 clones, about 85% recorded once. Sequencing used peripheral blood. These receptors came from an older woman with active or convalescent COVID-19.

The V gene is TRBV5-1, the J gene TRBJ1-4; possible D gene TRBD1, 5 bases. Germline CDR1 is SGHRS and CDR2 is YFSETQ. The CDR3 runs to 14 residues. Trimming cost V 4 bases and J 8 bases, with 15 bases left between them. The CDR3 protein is CASSIGSGGEKLFF. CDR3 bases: TGCGCCAGCAGCATCGGGAGTGGGGGAGAAAAACTGTTTTTT. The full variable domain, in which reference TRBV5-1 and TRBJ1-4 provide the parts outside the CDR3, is KAGVTQTPRYLIKTRGQQVTLSCSPISGHRSVSWYQQTPGQGLQFLFEYFSETQRNKGNFPGRFSGRQFSNSRSEMNVSTLELGDSALYLCASSIGSGGEKLFFGSGTQLSVL.

As DNA, the CDR3 is TGCGCCAGCAGCGGAGGGACAGGGATCACTGAAGCTTTCTTT. As protein: CASSGGTGITEAFF. The chain links TRBV4-1 to TRBJ1-1, with 9 bases aligning to TRBD1. Germline V lookup: CDR1 MGHRA, CDR2 YSYEKL. The CDR3 is 14 amino acids. J lost 4 bases, V lost 5 bases, and 5 bases had no gene match.

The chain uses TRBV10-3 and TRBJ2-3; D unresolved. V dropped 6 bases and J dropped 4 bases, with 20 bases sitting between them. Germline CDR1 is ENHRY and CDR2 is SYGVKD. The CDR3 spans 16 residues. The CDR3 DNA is TGTGCCATCAGAGCTAGTCCGGTCATGGGTCCAGATACGCAGTATTTT. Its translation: CAIRASPVMGPDTQYF.

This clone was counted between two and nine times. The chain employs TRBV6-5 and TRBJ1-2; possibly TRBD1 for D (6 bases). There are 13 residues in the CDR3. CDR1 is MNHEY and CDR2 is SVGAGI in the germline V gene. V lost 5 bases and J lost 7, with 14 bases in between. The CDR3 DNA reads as TGTGCCAGCAGTCGGACAGCGTACGGTGGCTACACCTTC. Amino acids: CASSRTAYGGYTF.

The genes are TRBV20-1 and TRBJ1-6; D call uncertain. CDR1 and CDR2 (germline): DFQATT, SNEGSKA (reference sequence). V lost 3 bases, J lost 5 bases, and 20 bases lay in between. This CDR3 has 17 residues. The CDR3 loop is CSASSSRRVLNNSPLHF. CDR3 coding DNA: TGCAGTGCTAGTAGCTCACGTCGGGTACTAAATAATTCACCCCTCCACTTT.

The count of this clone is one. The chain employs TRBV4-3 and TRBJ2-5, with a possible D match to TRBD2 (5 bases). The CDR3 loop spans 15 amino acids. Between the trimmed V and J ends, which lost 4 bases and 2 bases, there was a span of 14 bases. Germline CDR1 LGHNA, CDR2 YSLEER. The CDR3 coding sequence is TGCGCCAGCAGCCCACGGGGAACCCCACAAGAGACCCAGTACTTC. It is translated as CASSPRGTPQETQYF.

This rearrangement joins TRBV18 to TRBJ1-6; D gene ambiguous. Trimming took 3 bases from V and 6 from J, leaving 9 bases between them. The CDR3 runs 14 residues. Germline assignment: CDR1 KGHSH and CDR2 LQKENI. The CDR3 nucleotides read TGTGCCAGCTCACCCGGGAGCAGTAATTCACCCCTCCACTTT. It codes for CASSPGSSNSPLHF.

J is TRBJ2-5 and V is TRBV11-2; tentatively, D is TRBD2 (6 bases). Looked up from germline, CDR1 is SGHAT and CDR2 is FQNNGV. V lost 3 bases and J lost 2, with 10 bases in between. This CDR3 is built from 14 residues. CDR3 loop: CASSFGLRQETQYF. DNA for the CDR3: TGTGCCAGCAGCTTCGGACTAAGACAAGAGACCCAGTACTTC.

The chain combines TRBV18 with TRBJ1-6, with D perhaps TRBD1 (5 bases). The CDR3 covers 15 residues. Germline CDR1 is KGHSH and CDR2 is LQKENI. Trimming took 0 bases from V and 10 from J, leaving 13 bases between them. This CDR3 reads CASSPPSGGGSPLHF. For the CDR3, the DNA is TGTGCCAGCTCACCACCATCCGGGGGAGGCTCACCCCTCCACTTT.

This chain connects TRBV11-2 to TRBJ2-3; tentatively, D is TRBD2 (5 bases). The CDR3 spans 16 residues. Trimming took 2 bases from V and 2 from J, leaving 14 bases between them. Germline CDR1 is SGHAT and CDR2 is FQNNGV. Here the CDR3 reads CASSLQAGGPTDTQYF. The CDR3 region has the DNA TGTGCCAGCAGCTTACAGGCGGGCGGCCCCACAGATACGCAGTATTTT.

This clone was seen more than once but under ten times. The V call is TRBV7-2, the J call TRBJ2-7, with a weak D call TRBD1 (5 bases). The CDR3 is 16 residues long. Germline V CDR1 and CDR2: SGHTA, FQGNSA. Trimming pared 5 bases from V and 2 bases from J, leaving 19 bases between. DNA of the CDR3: TGTGCCAGCAGCCCAAGTCAGGGCTTTGATCCCTACGAGCAGTACTTC. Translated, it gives CASSPSQGFDPYEQYF.

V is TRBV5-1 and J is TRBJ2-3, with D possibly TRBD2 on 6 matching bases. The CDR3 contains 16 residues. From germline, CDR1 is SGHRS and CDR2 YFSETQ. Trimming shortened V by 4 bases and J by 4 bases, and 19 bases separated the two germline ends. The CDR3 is CASSAMRDQFSDTQYF. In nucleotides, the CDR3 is TGCGCCAGCAGCGCAATGCGGGACCAATTCTCAGATACGCAGTATTTT.

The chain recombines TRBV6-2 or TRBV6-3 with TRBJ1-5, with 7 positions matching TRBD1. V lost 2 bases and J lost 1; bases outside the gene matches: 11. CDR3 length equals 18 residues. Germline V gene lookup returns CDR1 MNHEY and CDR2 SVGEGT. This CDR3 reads CASSYRKGQSESNQPQHF. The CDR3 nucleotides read TGTGCCAGCAGTTACCGAAAGGGACAGAGCGAGAGCAATCAGCCCCAGCATTTT.

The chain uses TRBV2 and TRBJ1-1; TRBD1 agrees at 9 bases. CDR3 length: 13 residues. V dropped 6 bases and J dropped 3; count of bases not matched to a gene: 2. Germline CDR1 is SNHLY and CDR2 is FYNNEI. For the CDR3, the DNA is TGTGCCAGCAGCCGGGACAGGGACACTGAAGCTTTCTTT. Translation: CASSRDRDTEAFF.

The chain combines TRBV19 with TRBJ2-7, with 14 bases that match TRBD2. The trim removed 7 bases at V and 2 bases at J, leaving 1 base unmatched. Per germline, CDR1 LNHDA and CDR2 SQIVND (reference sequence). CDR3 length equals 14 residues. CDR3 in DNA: TGTGCCAGTACGACTAGCGGGGGGGCCTACGAGCAGTACTTC. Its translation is CASTTSGGAYEQYF.

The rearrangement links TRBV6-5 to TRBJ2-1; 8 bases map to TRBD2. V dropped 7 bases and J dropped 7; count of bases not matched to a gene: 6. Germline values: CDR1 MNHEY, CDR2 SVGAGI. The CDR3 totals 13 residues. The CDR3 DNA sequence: TGTGCCAGCATGATAGCGGGGCGTAATGAGCAGTTCTTC. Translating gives CASMIAGRNEQFF.

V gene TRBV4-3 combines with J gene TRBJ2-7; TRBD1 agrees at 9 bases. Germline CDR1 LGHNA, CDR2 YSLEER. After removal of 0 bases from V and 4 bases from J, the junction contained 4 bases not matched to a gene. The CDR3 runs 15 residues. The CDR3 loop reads CASSQDWGQGYEQYF. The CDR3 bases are TGCGCCAGCAGCCAAGATTGGGGACAGGGTTACGAGCAGTACTTC.

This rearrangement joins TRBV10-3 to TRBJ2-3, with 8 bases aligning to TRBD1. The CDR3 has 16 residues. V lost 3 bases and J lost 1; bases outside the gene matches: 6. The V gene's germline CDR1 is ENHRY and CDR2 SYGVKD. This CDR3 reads CAISDLGGQGTDTQYF. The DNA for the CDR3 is TGTGCCATCAGTGACCTAGGGGGACAGGGCACAGATACGCAGTATTTT.